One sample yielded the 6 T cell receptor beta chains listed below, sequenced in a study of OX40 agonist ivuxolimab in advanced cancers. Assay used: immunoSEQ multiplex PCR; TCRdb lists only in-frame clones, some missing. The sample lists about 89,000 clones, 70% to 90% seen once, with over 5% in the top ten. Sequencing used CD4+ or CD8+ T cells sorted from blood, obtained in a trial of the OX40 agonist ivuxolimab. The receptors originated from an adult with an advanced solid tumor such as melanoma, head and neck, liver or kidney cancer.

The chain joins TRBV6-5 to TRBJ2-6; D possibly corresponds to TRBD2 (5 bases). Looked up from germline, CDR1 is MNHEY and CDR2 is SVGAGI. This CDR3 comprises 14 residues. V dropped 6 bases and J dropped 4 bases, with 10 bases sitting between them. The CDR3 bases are TGTGCCAGCAGCTCTTCGGGGGGGGCCAACGTCCTGACTTTC. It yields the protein CASSSSGGANVLTF.

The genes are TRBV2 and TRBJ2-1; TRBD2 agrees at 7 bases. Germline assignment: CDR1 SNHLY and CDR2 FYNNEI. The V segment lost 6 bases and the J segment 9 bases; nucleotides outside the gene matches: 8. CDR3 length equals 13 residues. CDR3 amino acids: CASRSSGAGEQFF. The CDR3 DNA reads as TGTGCCAGCAGGTCCAGCGGGGCAGGTGAGCAGTTCTTC.

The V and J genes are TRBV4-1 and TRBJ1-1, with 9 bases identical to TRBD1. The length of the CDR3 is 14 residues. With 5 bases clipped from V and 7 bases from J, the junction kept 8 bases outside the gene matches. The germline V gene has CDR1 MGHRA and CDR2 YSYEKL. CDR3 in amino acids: CASSWDRVSYEAFF. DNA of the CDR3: TGCGCCAGCAGCTGGGACAGGGTATCCTATGAAGCTTTCTTT.

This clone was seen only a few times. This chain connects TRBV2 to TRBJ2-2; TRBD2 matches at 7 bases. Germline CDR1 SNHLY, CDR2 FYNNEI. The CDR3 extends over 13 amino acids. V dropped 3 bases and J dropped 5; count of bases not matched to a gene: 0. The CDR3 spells CASSEGGTGELFF. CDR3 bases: TGTGCCAGCAGTGAGGGGGGGACCGGGGAGCTGTTTTTT.

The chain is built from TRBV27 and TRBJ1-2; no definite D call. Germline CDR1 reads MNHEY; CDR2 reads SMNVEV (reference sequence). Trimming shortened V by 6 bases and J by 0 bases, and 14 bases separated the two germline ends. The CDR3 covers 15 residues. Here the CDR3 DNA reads TGTGCCAGCAGGACCGGAGTATCCTCTAACTATGGCTACACCTTC. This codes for CASRTGVSSNYGYTF.

CDR3 protein: CASGYGTVGSPLHF. CDR3 in DNA: TGCGCCAGCGGATACGGGACAGTTGGTTCACCCCTCCACTTT. The gene calls are TRBV5-1 and TRBJ1-6, with 7 bases fitting TRBD1. The V gene's germline CDR1 is SGHRS and CDR2 YFSETQ. Trimming cost V 7 bases and J 9 bases; bases outside gene matches: 10. The CDR3 is 14 residues long.